This T cell receptor beta chain was documented in a study of blood T cells in healthy people across ages. On this clonotype: Its antigen remains unidentified.

Germline CDR1 SGHVS, CDR2 FQNEAQ. V lost 5 bases, J lost 5 bases, and 12 bases stayed unmatched. The CDR3 has 16 residues. Study observations and caveats: Roughly linear age-related decline in beta diversity appeared, significant by age roughly 40. Greater diversity and more naive CD4+ cells were seen in long-lived donors than in aged donors.

It was with a sample-barcoded 5' primer and a J-beta primer mix that a second PCR of about 6 to 12 cycles was run. The template-switch adaptor, which had 12 random nucleotides, put a tag on each cDNA molecule. TCRdb re-called the 5' RACE reads with MiXCR, one entry per CDR3 protein. The table shows roughly 860,000 distinct CDR3 sequences, with 55% to 65% occurring only once. The chain employs TRBV7-8 and TRBJ1-2; 9 nucleotides align to TRBD1. This clonotype was obtained from a man aged 25 to 40 in good health. The source material was blood. CDR3 residues: CASSQRDRDGSYGYTF. The CDR3, as DNA: TGTGCCAGCAGCCAACGGGACAGGGATGGCTCGTATGGCTACACCTTC.